This TCR beta chain stems from a study of Ad26.COV2.S vaccination and SARS-CoV-2 variants. Assay used: immunoSEQ multiplex PCR; TCRdb lists only in-frame clones, some missing. The data contain around 450,000 clones, roughly nine tenths of them singletons. Treatment indicated: some 19 received Ad26.COV2.S at low or high dose, single or two shots; 5 received placebo; per-sample allocation not given. Samples were taken on day 63 after the first vaccine or placebo injection. V shed 2 bases and J shed 5 bases, with 12 bases lying between them. This CDR3 is built from 14 residues. CDR1 and CDR2 from the germline V gene are SGHTA and FQGTGA.

This clonotype was obtained from a person between 18 and 65 years old who received the Ad26.COV2.S COVID-19 vaccine or a placebo. The chain is built from TRBV7-3 and TRBJ2-5; no definite D call. The sample was peripheral blood, taken in a trial of Ad26.COV2.S vaccine versus placebo. In DNA form, the CDR3 reads TGTGCCAGCAGCTTACTCGCTAGTGGGGAGACCCAGTACTTC. It codes for CASSLLASGETQYF.